This T cell receptor (beta chain) was sequenced for a study of T cells in localized non-small cell lung cancer. Study-level points and caveats: Those with higher blood T cell density had longer overall survival. Adjacent lung was found to contain a median roughly 50 of the top 100 tumor clones. A single tumor region was sequenced, leaving heterogeneity possible.

This CDR3 is built from 14 residues. Trimming cost V 2 bases and J 6 bases, with 11 bases left between them. Per the germline V gene, CDR1 is SEHNR and CDR2 is FQNEAQ (reference sequence). Sequenced by immunoSEQ multiplex PCR; TCRdb stores in-frame clones only, minus some. The sample lists 90,000 to 95,000 clones; roughly 86% were seen once. Remarks on this clone: Antigen: not known.

The sequencing used peripheral blood, collected before any cancer treatment. The sequence was collected from a man aged 40 to 70 with stage I squamous cell lung carcinoma. The chain combines TRBV7-9 with TRBJ2-1; weak D call: TRBD1 (7 bases). CDR3 sequence: CASSLTGEANEQFF. The CDR3 DNA reads TGTGCCAGCAGCTTAACAGGGGAGGCCAATGAGCAGTTCTTC.